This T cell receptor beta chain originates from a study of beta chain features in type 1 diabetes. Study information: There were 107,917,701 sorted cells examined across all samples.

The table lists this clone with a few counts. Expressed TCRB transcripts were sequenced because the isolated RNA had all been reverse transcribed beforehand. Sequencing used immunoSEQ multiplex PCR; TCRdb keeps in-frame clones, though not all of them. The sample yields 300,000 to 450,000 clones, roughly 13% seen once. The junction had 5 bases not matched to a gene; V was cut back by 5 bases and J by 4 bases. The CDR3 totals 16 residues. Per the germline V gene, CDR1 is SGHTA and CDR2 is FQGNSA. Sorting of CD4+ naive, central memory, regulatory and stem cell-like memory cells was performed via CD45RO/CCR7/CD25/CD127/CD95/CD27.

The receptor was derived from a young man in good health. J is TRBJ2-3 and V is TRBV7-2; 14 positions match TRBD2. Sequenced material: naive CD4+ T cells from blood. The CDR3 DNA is TGTGCCAGCAGCAAGGGACTAGCGGGAGCGGCAGATACGCAGTATTTT. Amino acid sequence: CASSKGLAGAADTQYF.